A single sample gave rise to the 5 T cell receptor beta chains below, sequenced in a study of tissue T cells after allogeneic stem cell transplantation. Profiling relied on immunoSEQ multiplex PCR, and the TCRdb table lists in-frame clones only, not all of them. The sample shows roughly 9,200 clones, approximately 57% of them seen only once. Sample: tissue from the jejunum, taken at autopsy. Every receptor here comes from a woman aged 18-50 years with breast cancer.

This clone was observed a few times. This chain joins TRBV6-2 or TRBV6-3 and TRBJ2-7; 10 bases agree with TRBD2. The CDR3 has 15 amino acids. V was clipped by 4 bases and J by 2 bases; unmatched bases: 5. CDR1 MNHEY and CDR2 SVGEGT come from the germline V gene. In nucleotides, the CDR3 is TGTGCCAGCAGTTCCCCGGGACTAGCGCCCTACGAGCAGTACTTC. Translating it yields CASSSPGLAPYEQYF.

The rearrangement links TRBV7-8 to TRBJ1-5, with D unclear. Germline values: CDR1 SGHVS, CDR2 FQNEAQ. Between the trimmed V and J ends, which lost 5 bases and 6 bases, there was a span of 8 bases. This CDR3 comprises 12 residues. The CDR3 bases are TGTGCCAGCAGCCCCCAGCCTCAGCCCCAGCATTTT. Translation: CASSPQPQPQHF.

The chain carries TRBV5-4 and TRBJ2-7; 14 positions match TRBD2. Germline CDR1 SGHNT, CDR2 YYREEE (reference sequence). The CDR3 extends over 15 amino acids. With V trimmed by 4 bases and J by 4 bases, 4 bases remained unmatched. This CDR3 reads CASSGGLAGDYEQYF. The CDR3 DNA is TGTGCCAGCAGCGGGGGACTAGCGGGGGATTACGAGCAGTACTTC.

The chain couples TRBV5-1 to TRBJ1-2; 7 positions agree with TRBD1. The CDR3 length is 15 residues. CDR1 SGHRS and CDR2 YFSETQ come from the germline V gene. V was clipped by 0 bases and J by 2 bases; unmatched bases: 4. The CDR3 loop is CASSLANRGNYGYTF. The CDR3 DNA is TGCGCCAGCAGCTTGGCCAACAGGGGAAACTATGGCTACACCTTC.

CDR3: CASSSFGGYEQYF. The DNA for the CDR3 is TGTGCCAGCAGCTCCTTCGGCGGCTACGAGCAGTACTTC. The V and J genes are TRBV7-2 and TRBJ2-7; no reliable D call. The CDR3 is 13 amino acids. The ends were cut back, 4 bases at V and 3 bases at J, with 10 bases in the middle. Germline V gene sequence: CDR1 SGHTA, CDR2 FQGNSA.